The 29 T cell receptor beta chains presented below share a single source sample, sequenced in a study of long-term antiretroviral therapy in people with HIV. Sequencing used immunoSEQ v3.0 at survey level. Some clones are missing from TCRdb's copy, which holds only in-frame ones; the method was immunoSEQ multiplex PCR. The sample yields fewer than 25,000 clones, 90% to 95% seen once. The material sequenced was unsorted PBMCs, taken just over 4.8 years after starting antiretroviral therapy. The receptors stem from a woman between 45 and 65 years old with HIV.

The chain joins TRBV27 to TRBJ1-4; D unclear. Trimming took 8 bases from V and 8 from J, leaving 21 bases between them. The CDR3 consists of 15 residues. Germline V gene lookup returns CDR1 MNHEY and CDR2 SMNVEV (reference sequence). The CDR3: CASPLHYLRREKLFF. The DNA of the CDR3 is TGTGCCAGCCCCCTGCACTATCTTCGGAGGGAAAAACTGTTTTTT.

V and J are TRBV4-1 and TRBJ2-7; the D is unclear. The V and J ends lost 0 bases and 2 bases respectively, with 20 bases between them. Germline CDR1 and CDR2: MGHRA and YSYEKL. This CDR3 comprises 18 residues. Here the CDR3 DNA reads TGCGCCAGCAGCCAAGATTTTGCCAGGCCCAACGCCCCCTACGAGCAGTACTTC. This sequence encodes CASSQDFARPNAPYEQYF.

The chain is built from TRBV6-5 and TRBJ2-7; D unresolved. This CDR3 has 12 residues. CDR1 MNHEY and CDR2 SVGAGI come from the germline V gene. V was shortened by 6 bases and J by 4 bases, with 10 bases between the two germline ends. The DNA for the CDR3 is TGTGCCAGCAGCCAGTCAGAATACGAGCAGTACTTC. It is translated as CASSQSEYEQYF.

The CDR3 sequence is CASSPLSGRNTGELFF. CDR3 DNA sequence: TGTGCCAGCAGCCCTCTTAGCGGTCGGAACACCGGGGAGCTGTTTTTT. The chain is built from TRBV7-9 and TRBJ2-2; D possibly corresponds to TRBD2 (6 bases). The CDR3 length is 16 residues. V lost 5 bases and J 1 base, leaving 14 bases between the germline ends. Germline CDR1 reads SEHNR; CDR2 reads FQNEAQ (reference sequence).

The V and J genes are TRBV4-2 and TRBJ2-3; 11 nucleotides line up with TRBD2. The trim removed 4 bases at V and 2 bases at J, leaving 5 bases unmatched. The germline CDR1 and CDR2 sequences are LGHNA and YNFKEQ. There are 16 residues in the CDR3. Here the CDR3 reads CASSRGLAEDTDTQYF. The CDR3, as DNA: TGTGCCAGCAGCCGGGGACTAGCGGAGGACACAGATACGCAGTATTTT.

For the CDR3, the DNA is TGTGCCAGCCTAGATCTGACAGGGGCAACCGGGGAGCTGTTTTTT. Protein product: CASLDLTGATGELFF. V is TRBV2 and J is TRBJ2-2, with 8 positions matching TRBD1. With V trimmed by 8 bases and J by 5 bases, 10 bases remained unmatched. The CDR3 has 15 residues. In germline, CDR1 is SNHLY, CDR2 FYNNEI.

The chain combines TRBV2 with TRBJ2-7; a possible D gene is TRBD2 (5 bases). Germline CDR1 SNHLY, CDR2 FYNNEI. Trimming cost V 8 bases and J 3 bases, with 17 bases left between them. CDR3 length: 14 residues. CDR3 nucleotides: TGTGCCAGCTTTGCCGGGGATCTGATCTACGAGCAGTACTTC. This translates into CASFAGDLIYEQYF.

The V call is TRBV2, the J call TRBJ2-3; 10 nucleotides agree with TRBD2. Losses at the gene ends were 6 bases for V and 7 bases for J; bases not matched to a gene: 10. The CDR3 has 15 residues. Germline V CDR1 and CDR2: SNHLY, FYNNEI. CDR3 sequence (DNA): TGTGCCAGCAGAACAAGCGGGAGGGCTTTATATACGCAGTATTTT. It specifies CASRTSGRALYTQYF.

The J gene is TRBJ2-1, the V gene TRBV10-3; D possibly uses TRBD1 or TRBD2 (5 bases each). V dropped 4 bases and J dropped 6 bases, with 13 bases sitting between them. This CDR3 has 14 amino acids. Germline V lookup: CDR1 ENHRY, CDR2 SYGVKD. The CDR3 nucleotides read TGTGCCATCAGTGCCCGGGCTGGGGGCAATGAGCAGTTCTTC. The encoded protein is CAISARAGGNEQFF.

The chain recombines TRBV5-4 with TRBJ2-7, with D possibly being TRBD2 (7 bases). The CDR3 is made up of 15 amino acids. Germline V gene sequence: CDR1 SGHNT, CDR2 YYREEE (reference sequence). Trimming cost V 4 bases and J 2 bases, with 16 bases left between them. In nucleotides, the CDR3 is TGTGCCAGCAGCCTACGGGGAGGGGGTCCCTACGAGCAGTACTTC. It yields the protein CASSLRGGGPYEQYF. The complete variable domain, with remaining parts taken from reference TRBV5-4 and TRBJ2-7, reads ETGVTQSPTHLIKTRGQQVTLRCSSQSGHNTVSWYQQALGQGPQFIFQYYREEENGRGNFPPRFSGLQFPNYSSELNVNALELDDSALYLCASSLRGGGPYEQYFGPGTRLTVT.

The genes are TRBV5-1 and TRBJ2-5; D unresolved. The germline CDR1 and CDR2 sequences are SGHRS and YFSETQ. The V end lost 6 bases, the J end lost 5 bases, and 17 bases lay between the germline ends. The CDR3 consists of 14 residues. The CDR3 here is CASTIGHSAETQYF. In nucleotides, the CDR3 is TGCGCCAGCACCATTGGGCACTCAGCCGAGACCCAGTACTTC.

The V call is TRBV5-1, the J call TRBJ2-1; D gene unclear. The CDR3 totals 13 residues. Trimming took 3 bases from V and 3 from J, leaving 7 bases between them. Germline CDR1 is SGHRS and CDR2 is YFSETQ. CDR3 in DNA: TGCGCCAGCAGCTCAAGTTACTACAATGAGCAGTTCTTC. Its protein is CASSSSYYNEQFF.

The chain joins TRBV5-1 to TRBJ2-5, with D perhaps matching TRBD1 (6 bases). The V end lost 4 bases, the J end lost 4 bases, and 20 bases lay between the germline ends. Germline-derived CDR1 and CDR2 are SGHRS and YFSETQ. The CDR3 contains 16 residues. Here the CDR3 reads CASSLDTGYPAETQYF. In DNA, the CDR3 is TGCGCCAGCAGCCTTGACACAGGGTACCCCGCAGAGACCCAGTACTTC.

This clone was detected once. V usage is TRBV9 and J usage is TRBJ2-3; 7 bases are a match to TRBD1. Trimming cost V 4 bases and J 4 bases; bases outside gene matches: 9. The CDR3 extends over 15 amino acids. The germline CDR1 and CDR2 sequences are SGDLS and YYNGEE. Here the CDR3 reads CASSLDRTRADTQYF. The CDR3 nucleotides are TGTGCCAGCAGCCTGGACAGGACCAGGGCAGATACGCAGTATTTT.

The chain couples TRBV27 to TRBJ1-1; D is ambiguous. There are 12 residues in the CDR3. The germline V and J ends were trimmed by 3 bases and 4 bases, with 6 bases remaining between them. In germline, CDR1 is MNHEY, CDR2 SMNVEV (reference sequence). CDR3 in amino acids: CASSFYGTEAFF. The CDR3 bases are TGTGCCAGCAGTTTTTACGGCACTGAAGCTTTCTTT.

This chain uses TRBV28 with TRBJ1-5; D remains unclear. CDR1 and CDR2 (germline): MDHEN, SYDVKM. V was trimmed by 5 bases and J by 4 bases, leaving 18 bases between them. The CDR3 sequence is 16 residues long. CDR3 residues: CASSPYPVVFNQPQHF. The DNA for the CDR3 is TGTGCCAGCAGTCCATACCCGGTAGTTTTTAATCAGCCCCAGCATTTT.

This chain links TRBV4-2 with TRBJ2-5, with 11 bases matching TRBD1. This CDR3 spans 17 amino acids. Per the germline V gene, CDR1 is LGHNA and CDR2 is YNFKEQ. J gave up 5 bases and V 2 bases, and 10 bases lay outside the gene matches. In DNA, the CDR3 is TGTGCCAGCAGCCAAATACACGGACAGGGGGCTCAGGAGACCCAGTACTTC. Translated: CASSQIHGQGAQETQYF.

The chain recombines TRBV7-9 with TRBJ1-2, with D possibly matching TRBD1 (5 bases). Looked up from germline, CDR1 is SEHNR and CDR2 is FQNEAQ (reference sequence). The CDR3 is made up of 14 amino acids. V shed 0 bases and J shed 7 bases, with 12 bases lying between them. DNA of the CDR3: TGTGCCAGCAGCTTAGCGAGGGGAAACCCTGGCTACACCTTC. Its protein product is CASSLARGNPGYTF.

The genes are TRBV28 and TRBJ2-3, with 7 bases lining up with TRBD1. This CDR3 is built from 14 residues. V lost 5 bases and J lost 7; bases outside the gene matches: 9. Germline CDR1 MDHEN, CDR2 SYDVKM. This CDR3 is CASSKRRQGHTQYF. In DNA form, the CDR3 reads TGTGCCAGCAGTAAACGCAGACAGGGCCATACGCAGTATTTT.

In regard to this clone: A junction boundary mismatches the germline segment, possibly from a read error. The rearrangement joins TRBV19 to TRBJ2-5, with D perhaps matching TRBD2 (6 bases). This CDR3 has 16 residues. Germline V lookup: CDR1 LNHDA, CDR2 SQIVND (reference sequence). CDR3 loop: CASSIGGDLGQGTQYF. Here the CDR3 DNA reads TGTGCCAGTAGTATTGGAGGGGACCTCGGTCAAGGGACCCAGTACTTC. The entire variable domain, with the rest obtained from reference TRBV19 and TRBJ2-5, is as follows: DGGITQSPKYLFRKEGQNVTLSCEQNLNHDAMYWYRQDPGQGLRLIYYSQIVNDFQKGDIAEGYSVSREKKESFPLTVTSAQKNPTAFYLCASSIGGDLGQGTQYFGPGTRLLVL.

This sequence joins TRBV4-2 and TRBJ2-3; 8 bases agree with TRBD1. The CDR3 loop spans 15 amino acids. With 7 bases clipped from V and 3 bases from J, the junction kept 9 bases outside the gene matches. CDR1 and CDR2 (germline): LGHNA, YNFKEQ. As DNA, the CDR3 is TGTGCCAGCACCCAGCAGGGGGCGCTGACAGATACGCAGTATTTT. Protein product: CASTQQGALTDTQYF.

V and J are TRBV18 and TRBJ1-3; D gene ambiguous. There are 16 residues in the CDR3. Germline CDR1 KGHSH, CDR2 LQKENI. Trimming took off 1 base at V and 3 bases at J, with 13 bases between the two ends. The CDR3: CASSPQVQNGGNTIYF. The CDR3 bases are TGTGCCAGCTCACCACAAGTCCAAAACGGTGGAAACACCATATATTTT.

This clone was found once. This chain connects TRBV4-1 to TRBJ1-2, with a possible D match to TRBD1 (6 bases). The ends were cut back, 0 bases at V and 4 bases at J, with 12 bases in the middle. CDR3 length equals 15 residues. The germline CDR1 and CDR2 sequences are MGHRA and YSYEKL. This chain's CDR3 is CASSQDRDRTYGYTF. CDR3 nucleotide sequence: TGCGCCAGCAGCCAAGATCGCGACAGGACCTATGGCTACACCTTC.

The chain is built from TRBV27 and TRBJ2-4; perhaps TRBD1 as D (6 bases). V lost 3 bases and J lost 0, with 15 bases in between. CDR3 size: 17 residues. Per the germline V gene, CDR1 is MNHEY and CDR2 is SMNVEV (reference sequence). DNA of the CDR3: TGTGCCAGCAGTTTGGGGACACCGAGCCTAGCCAAAAACATTCAGTACTTC. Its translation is CASSLGTPSLAKNIQYF.

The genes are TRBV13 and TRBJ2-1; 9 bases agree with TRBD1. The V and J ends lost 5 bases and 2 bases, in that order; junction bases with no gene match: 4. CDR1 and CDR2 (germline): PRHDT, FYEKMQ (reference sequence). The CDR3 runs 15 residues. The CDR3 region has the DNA TGTGCCAGCAGCAAAAGGACAGGGGCCTACAATGAGCAGTTCTTC. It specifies CASSKRTGAYNEQFF.

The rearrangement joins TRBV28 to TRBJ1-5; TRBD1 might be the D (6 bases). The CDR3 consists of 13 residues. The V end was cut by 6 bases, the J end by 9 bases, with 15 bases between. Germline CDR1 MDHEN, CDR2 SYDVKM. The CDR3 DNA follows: TGTGCCAGCAGCCACAGGGAAAAGGGGCCCCAGCATTTT. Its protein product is CASSHREKGPQHF.

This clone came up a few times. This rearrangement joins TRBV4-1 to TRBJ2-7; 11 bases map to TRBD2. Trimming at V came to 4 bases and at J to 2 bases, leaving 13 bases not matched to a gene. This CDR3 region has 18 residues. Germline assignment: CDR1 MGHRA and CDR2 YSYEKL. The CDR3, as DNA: TGCGCCAGCAGCCGGTATGGAGGGACTAGCGGCCAAACCTACGAGCAGTACTTC. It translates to CASSRYGGTSGQTYEQYF.

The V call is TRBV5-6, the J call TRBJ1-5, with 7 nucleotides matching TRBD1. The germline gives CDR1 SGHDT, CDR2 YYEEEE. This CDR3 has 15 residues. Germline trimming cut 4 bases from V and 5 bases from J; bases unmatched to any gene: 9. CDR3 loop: CASSGLGQPDQPQHF. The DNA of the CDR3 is TGTGCCAGCAGCGGGTTGGGACAGCCCGATCAGCCCCAGCATTTT.

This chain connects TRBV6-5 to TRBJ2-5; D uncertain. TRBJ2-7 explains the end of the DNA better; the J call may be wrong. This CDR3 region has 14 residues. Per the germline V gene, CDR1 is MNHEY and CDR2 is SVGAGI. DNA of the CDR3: TGTGCCAGCAGTTACTCCGCTAGGGATTACGAGCAGTACTTC. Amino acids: CASSYSARDYEQYF.